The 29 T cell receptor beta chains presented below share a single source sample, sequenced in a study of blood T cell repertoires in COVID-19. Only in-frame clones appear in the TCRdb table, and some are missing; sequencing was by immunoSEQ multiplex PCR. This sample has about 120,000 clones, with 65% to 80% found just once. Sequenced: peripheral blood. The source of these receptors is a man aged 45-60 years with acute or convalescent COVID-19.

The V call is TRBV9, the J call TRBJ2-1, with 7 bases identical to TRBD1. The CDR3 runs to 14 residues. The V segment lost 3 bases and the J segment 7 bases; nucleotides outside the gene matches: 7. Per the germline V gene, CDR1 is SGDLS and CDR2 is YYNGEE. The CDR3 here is CASSGQGLENEQFF. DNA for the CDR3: TGTGCCAGCAGCGGACAGGGTCTCGAAAATGAGCAGTTCTTC.

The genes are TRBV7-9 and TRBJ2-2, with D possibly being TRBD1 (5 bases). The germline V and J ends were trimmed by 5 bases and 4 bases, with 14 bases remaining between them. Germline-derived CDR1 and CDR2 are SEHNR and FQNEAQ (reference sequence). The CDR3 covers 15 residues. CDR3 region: CASSPRTRATGELFF. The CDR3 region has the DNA TGTGCCAGCAGCCCCCGGACCAGGGCCACCGGGGAGCTGTTTTTT.

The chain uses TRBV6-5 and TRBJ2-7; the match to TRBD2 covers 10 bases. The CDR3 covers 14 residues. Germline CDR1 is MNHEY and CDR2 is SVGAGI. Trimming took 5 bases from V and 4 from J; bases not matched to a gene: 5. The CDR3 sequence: CASSRLAGEYEQYF. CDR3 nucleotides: TGTGCCAGCAGTAGGCTAGCGGGGGAATACGAGCAGTACTTC.

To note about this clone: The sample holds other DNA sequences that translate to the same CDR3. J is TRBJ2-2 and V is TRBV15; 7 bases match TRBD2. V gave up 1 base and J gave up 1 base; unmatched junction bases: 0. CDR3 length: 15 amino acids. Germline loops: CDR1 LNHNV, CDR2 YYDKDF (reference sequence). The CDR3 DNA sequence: TGTGCCACCAGCAGAGCGGGAGGGAACACCGGGGAGCTGTTTTTT. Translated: CATSRAGGNTGELFF.

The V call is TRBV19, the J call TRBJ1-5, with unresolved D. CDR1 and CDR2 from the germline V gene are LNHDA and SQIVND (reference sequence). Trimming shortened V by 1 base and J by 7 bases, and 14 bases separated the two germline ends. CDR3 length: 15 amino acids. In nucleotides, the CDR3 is TGTGCCAGTAGTATAGTAGCCGGATCCGCACAGCCCCAGCATTTT. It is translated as CASSIVAGSAQPQHF.

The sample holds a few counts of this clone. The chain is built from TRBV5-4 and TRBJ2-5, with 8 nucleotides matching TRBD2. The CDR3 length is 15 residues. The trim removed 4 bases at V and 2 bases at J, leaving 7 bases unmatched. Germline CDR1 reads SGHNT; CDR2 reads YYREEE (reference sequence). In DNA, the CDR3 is TGTGCCAGCAGCCCAACAGCGGGAGTGCAAGAGACCCAGTACTTC. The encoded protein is CASSPTAGVQETQYF.

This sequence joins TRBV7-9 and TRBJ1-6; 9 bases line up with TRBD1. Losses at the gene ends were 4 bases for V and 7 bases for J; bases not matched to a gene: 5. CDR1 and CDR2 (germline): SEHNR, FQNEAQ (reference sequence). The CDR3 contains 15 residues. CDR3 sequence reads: CASSSGTGLNSPLHF. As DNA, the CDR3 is TGTGCCAGCAGCTCCGGGACAGGGTTAAATTCACCCCTCCACTTT.

The CDR3 nucleotides read TGTGCCAGCTCGATCGGACAGGACAACTCTGGAAACACCATATATTTT. It specifies CASSIGQDNSGNTIYF. The V call is TRBV18, the J call TRBJ1-3, with 7 bases matching TRBD1. The length of the CDR3 is 16 residues. Germline loops: CDR1 KGHSH, CDR2 LQKENI. V gave up 6 bases and J gave up 0 bases; unmatched junction bases: 8. Filled out from reference TRBV18 and TRBJ1-3, the complete variable domain reads NAGVMQNPRHLVRRRGQEARLRCSPMKGHSHVYWYRQLPEEGLKFMVYLQKENIIDESGMPKERFSAEFPKEGPSILRIQQVVRGDSAAYFCASSIGQDNSGNTIYFGEGSWLTVV.

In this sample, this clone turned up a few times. The CDR3 region is CASSPDRGGGSPLHF. The CDR3 coding sequence is TGTGCCAGCAGCCCAGACAGGGGGGGCGGTTCACCCCTCCACTTT. The chain links TRBV11-2 to TRBJ1-6; 9 bases line up with TRBD1. V shed 5 bases, J shed 9 bases, and the junction held 8 bases outside the gene matches. The CDR3 is 15 residues long. The germline V gene has CDR1 SGHAT and CDR2 FQNNGV. Full variable domain (missing parts from reference TRBV11-2 and TRBJ1-6): EAGVAQSPRYKIIEKRQSVAFWCNPISGHATLYWYQQILGQGPKLLIQFQNNGVVDDSQLPKDRFSAERLKGVDSTLKIQPAKLEDSAVYLCASSPDRGGGSPLHFGNGTRLTVT.

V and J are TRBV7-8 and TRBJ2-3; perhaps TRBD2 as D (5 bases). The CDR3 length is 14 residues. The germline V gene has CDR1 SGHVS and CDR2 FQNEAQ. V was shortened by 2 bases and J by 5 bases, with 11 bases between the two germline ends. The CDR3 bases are TGTGCCAGCAGCTTATCGGGGTCAGAAGATACGCAGTATTTT. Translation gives CASSLSGSEDTQYF.

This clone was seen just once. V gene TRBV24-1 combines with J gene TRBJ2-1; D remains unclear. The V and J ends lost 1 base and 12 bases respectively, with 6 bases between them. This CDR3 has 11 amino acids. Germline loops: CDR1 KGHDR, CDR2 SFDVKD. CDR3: CATSDFGGQFF. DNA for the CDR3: TGTGCCACCAGTGATTTCGGTGGGCAGTTCTTC.

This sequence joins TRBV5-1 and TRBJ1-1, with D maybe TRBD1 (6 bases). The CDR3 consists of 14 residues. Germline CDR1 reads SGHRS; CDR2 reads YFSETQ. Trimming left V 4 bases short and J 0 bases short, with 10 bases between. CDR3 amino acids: CASSRWDMNTEAFF. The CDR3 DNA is TGCGCCAGCAGCCGCTGGGACATGAACACTGAAGCTTTCTTT.

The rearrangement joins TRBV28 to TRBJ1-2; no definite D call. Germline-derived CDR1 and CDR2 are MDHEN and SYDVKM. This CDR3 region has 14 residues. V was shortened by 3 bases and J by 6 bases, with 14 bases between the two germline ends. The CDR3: CASSFAFGGHGYTF. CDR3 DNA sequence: TGTGCCAGCAGTTTCGCCTTTGGAGGGCATGGCTACACCTTC.

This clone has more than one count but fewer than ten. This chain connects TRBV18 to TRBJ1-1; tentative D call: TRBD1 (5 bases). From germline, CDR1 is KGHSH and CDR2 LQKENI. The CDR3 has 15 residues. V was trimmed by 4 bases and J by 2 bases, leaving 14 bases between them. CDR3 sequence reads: CASSLLGGGNTEAFF. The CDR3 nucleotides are TGTGCCAGCTCACTTCTGGGGGGAGGTAACACTGAAGCTTTCTTT.

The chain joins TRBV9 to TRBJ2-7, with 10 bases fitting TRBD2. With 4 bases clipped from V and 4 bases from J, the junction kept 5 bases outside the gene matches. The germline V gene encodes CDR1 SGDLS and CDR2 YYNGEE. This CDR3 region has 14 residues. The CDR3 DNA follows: TGTGCCAGCAGCCCAGCGGGAGGGCCTTACGAGCAGTACTTC. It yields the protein CASSPAGGPYEQYF.

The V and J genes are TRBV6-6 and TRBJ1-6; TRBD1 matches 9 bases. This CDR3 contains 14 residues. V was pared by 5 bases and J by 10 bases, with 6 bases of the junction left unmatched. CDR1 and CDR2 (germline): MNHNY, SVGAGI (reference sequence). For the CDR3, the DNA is TGTGCCAGCAGTATGACAGGGGGACAATCACCCCTCCACTTT. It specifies CASSMTGGQSPLHF.

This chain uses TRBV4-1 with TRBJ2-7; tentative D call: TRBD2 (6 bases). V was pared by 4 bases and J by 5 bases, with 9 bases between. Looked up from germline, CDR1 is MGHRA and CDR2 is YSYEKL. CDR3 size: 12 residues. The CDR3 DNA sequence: TGCGCCAGCAGCCGCTCGGGGGACGAGCAGTACTTC. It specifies CASSRSGDEQYF.

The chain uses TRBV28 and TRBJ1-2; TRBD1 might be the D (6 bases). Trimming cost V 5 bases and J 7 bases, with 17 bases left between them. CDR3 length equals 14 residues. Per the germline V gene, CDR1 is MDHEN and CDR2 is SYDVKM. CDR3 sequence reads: CASSRQGTRGGYTF. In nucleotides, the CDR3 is TGTGCCAGCAGTCGGCAGGGGACCCGTGGTGGCTACACCTTC.

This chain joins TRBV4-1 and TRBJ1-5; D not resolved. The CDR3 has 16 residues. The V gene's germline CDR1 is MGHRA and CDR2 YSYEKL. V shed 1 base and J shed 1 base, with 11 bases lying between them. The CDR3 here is CASSQGRVGSNQPQHF. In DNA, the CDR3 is TGCGCCAGCAGCCAAGGTCGGGTCGGGAGCAATCAGCCCCAGCATTTT.

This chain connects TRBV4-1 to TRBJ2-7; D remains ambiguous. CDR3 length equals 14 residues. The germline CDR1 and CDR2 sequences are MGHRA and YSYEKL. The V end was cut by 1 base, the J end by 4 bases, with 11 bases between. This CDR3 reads CASSQAAPSYEQYF. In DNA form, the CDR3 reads TGCGCCAGCAGCCAAGCCGCGCCTAGTTACGAGCAGTACTTC.

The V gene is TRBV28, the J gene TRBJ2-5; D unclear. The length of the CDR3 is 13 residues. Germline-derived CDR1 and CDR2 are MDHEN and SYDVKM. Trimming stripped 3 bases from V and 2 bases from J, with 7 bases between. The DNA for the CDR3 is TGTGCCAGCAGTTTGCGCTTACAAGAGACCCAGTACTTC. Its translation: CASSLRLQETQYF.

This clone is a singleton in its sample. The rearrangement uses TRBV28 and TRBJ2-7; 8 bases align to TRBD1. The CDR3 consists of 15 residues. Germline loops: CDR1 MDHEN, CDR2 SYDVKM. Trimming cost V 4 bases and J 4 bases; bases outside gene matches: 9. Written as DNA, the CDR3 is TGTGCCAGCAGTTCTCCCGGGACAGGATCATACGAGCAGTACTTC. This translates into CASSSPGTGSYEQYF.

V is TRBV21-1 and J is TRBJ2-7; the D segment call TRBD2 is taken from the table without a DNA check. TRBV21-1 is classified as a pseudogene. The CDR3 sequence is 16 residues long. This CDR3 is CASSTPTSRSSYEQYF. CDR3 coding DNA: TGTGCCAGCAGCACCCCGACTAGCAGGAGCTCCTACGAGCAGTACTTC.

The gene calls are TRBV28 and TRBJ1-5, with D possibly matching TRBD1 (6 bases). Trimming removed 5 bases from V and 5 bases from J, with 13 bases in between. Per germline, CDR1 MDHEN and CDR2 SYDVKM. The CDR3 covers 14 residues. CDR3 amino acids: CASSDRGNYQPQHF. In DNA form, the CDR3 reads TGTGCCAGCAGTGATAGGGGGAACTATCAGCCCCAGCATTTT.

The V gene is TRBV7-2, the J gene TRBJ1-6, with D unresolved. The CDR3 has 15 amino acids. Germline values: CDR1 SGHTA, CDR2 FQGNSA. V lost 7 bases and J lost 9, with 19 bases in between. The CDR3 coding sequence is TGTGCCAGCAACAAAAACACTGGAGGGTTTTCACCCCTCCACTTT. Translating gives CASNKNTGGFSPLHF.

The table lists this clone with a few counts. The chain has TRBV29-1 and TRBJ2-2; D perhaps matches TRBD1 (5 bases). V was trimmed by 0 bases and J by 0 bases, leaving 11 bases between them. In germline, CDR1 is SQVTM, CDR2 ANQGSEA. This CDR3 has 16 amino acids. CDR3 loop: CSVEDQKTANTGELFF. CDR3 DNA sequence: TGCAGCGTTGAAGATCAGAAGACAGCGAACACCGGGGAGCTGTTTTTT.

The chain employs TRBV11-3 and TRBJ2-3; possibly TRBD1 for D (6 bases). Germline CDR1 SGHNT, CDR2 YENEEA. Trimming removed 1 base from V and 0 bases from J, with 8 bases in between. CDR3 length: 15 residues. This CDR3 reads CASSLGQASTDTQYF. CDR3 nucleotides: TGTGCCAGCAGCTTAGGACAGGCTAGCACAGATACGCAGTATTTT.

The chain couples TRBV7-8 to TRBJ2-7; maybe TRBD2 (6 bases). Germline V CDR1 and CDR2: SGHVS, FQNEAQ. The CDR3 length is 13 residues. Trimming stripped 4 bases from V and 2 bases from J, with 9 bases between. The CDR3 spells CASSSRRAYEQYF. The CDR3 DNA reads TGTGCCAGCAGCTCAAGGAGGGCCTACGAGCAGTACTTC.

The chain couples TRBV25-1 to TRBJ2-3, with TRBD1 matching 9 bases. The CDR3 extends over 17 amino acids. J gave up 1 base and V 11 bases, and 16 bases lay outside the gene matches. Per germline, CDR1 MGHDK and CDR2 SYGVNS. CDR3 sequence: CACRDSTGGEGTDTQYF. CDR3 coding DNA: TGTGCCTGTCGAGACTCAACAGGGGGCGAGGGCACAGATACGCAGTATTTT.